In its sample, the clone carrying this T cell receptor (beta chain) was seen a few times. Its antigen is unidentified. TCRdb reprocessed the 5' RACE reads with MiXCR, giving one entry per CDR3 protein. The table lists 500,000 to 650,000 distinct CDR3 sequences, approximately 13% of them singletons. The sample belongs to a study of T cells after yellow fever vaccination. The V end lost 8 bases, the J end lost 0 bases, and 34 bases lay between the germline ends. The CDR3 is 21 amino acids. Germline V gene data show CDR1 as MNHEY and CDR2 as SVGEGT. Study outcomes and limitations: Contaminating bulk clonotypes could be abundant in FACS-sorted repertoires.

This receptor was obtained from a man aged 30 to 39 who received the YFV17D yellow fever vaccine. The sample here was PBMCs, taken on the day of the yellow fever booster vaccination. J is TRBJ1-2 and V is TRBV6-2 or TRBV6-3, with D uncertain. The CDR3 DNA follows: TGTGCCAGCTTCGGGGAATGGCGTTTTGTCGCCCCAGCAGATTCTAACTATGGCTACACCTTC. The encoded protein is CASFGEWRFVAPADSNYGYTF.